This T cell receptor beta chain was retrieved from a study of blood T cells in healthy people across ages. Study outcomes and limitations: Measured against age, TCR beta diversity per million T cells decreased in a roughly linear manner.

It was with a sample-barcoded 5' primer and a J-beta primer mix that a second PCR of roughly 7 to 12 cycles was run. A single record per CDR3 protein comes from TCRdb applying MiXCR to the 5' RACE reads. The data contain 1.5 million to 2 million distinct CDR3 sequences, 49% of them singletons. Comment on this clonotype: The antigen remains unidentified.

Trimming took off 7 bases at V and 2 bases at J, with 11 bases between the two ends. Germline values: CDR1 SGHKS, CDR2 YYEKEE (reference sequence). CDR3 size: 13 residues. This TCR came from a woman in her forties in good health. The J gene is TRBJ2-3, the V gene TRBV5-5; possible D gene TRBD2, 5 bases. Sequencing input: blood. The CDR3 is CASSADITDTQYF. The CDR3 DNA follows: TGTGCCAGCTCAGCGGATATCACAGATACGCAGTATTTT.